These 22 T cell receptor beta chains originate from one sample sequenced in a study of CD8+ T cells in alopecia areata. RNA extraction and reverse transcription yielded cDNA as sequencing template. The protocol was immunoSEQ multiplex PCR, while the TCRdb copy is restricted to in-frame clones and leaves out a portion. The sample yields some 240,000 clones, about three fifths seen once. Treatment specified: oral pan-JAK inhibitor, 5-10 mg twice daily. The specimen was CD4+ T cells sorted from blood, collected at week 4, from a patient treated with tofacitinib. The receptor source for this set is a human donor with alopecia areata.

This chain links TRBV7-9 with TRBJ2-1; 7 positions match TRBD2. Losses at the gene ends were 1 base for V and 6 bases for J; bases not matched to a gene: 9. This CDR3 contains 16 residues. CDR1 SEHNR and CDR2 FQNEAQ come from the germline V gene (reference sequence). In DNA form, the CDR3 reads TGTGCCAGCAGCTTAGTGGGAGGGAATCGTCGCAATGAGCAGTTCTTC. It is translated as CASSLVGGNRRNEQFF.

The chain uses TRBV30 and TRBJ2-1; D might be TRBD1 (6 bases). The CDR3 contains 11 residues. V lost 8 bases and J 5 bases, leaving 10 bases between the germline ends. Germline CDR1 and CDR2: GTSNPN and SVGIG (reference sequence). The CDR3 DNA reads TGTGCCGGTCAGGGGAACAATGAGCAGTTCTTC. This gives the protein CAGQGNNEQFF.

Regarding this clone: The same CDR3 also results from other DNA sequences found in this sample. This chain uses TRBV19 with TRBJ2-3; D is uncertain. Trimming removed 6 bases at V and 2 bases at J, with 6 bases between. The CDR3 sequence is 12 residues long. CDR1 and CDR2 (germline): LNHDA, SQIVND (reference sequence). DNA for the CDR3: TGTGCCAGTAGCCCATCCACAGATACGCAGTATTTT. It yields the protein CASSPSTDTQYF. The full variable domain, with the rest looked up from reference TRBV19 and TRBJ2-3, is DGGITQSPKYLFRKEGQNVTLSCEQNLNHDAMYWYRQDPGQGLRLIYYSQIVNDFQKGDIAEGYSVSREKKESFPLTVTSAQKNPTAFYLCASSPSTDTQYFGPGTRLTVL.

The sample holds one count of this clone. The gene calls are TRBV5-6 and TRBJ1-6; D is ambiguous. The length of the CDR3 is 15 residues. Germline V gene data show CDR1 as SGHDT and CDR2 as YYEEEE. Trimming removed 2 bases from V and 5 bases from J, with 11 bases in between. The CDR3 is CASSFIDNNNSPLHF. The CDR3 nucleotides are TGTGCCAGCAGCTTTATCGACAACAATAATTCACCCCTCCACTTT.

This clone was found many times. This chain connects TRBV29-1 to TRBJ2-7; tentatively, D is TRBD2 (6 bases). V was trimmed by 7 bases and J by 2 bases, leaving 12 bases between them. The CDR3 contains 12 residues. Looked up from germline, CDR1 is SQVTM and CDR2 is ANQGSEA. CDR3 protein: CSAGTQAYEQYF. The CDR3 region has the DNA TGCAGCGCCGGGACTCAAGCCTACGAGCAGTACTTC.

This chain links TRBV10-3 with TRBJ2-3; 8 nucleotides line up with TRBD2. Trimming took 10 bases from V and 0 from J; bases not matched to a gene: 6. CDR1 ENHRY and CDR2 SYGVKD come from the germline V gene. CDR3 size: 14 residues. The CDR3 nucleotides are TGTGCCACCTTAGCGGGGCTCAGCACAGATACGCAGTATTTT. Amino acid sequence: CATLAGLSTDTQYF.

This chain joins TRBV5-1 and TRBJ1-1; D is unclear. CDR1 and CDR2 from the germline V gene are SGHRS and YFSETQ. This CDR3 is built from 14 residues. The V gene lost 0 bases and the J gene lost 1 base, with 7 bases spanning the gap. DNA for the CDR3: TGCGCCAGCAGCTTGGGGGCGTCGAACACTGAAGCTTTCTTT. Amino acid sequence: CASSLGASNTEAFF.

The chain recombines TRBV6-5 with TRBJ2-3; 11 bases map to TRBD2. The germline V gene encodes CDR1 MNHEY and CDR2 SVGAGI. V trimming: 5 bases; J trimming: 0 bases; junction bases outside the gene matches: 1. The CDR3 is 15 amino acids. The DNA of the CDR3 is TGTGCCAGCAGTCTAGCGGGGGGAAGCACAGATACGCAGTATTTT. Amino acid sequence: CASSLAGGSTDTQYF.

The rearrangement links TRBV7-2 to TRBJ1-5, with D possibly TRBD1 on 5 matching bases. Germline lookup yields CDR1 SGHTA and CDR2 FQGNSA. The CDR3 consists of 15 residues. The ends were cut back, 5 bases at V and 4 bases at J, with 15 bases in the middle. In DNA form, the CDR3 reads TGTGCCAGCAGCCCCGTCATGGGGGGGAATCAGCCCCAGCATTTT. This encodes CASSPVMGGNQPQHF.

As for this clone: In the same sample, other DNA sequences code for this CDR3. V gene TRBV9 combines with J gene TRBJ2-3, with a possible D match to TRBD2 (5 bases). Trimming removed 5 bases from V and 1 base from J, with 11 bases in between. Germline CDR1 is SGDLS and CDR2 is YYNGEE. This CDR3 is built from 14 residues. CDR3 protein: CASSVTRGTDTQYF. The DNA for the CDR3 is TGTGCCAGCAGTGTTACTAGGGGCACAGATACGCAGTATTTT.

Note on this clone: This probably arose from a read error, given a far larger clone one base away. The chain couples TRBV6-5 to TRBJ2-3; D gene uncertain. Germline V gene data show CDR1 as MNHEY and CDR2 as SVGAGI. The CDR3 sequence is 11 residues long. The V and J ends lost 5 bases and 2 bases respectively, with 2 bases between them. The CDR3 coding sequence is TGTGCCAGCAGTGACACAGATACGCAGTATTTT. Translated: CASSDTDTQYF.

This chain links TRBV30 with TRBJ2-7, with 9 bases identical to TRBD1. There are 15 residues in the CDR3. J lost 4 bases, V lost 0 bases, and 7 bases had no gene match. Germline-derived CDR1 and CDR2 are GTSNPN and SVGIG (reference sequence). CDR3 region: CAWSVRGTGLYEQYF. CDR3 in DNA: TGTGCCTGGAGTGTACGAGGGACAGGGCTATACGAGCAGTACTTC. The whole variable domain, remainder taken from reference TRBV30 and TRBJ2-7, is SQTIHQWPATLVQPVGSPLSLECTVEGTSNPNLYWYRQAAGRGLQLLFYSVGIGQISSEVPQNLSASRPQDRQFILSSKKLLLSDSGFYLCAWSVRGTGLYEQYFGPGTRLTVT.

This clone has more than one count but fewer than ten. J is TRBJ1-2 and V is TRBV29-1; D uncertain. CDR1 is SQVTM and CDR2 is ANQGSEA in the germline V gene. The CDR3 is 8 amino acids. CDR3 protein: CTVDGYTF. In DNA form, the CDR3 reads TGCACCGTAGATGGCTACACCTTC.

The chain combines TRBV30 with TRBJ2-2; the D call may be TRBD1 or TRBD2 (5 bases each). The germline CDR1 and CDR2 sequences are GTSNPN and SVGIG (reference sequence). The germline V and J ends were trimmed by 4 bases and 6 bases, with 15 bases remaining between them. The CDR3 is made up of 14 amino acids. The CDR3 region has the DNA TGTGCCTGGACTAGGGACCCGATACCCGGGGAGCTGTTTTTT. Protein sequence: CAWTRDPIPGELFF. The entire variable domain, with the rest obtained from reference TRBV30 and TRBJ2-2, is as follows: SQTIHQWPATLVQPVGSPLSLECTVEGTSNPNLYWYRQAAGRGLQLLFYSVGIGQISSEVPQNLSASRPQDRQFILSSKKLLLSDSGFYLCAWTRDPIPGELFFGEGSRLTVL.

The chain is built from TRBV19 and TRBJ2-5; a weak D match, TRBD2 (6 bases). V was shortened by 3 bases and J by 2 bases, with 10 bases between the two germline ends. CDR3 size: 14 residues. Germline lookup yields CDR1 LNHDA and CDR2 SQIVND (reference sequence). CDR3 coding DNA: TGTGCCAGTAGTATGGGCAGCGGGCAAGAGACCCAGTACTTC. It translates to CASSMGSGQETQYF.

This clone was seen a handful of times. In DNA, the CDR3 is TGTGCCAGCAGCATAATGGACAGAGGGAACACTGAAGCTTTCTTT. Residues: CASSIMDRGNTEAFF. V is TRBV7-2 and J is TRBJ1-1, with D tentatively TRBD1 (6 bases). With 5 bases removed from V and 1 base from J, the gap between germline ends came to 14 bases. Germline V gene data show CDR1 as SGHTA and CDR2 as FQGNSA. This CDR3 is built from 15 residues.

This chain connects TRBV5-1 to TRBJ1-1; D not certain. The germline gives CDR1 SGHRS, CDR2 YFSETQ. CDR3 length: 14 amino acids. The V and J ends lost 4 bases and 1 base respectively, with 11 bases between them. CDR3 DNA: TGCGCCAGCAGCCCTCGTGGAGGGAACACTGAAGCTTTCTTT. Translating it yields CASSPRGGNTEAFF.

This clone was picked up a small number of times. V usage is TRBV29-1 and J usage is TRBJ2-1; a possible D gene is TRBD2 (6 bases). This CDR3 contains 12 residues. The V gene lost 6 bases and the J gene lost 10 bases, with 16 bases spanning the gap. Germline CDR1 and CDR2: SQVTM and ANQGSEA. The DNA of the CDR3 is TGCAGCGTCCCGGGACTGGGTGTCGAGCAGTTCTTC. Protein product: CSVPGLGVEQFF.

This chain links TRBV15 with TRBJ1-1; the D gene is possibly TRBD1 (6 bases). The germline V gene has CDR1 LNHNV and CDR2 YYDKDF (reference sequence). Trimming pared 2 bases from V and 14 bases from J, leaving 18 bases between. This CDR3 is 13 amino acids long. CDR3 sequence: CATSRNTDGQLFF. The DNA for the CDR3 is TGTGCCACCAGCAGAAATACGGACGGACAGCTGTTCTTT.

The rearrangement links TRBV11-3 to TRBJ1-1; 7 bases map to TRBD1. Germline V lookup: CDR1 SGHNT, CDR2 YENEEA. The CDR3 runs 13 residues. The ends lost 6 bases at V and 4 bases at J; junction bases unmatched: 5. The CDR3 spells CASSPRDSTEAFF. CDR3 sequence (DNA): TGTGCCAGCAGTCCCCGGGACAGCACTGAAGCTTTCTTT.

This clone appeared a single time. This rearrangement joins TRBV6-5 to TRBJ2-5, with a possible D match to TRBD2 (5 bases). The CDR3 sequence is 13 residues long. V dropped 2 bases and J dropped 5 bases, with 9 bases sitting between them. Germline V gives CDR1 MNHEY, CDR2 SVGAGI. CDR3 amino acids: CASSYRQRETQYF. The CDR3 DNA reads TGTGCCAGCAGTTACCGGCAGCGGGAGACCCAGTACTTC.

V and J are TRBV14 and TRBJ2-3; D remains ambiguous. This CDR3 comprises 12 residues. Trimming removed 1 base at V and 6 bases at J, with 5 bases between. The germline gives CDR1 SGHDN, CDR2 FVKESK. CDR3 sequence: CASSQAADTQYF. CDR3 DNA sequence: TGTGCCAGCAGCCAAGCTGCGGATACGCAGTATTTT.